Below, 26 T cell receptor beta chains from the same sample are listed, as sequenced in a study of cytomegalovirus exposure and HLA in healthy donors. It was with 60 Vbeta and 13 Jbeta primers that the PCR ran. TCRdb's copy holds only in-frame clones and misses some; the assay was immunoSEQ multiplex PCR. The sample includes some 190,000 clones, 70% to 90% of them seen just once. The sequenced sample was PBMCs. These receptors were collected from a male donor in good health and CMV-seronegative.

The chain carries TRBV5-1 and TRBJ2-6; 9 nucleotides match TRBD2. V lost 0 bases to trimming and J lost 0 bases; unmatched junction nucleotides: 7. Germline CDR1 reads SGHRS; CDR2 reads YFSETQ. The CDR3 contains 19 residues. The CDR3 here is CASSLALAGLASGANVLTF. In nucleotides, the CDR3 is TGCGCCAGCAGCTTGGCACTAGCGGGTCTTGCCTCTGGGGCCAACGTCCTGACTTTC.

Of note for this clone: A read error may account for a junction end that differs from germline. The CDR3 DNA follows: TGTGCCTGGAGGTTAGGCTCCAGCACAGATATGCAGTATTTT. It encodes CAWRLGSSTDMQYF. The gene calls are TRBV30 and TRBJ2-3; D uncertain. CDR3 length: 14 residues. Germline V gene sequence: CDR1 GTSNPN, CDR2 SVGIG (reference sequence).

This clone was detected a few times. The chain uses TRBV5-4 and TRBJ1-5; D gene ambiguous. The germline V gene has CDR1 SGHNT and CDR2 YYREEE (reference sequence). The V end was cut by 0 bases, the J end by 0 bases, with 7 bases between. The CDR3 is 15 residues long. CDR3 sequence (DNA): TGTGCCAGCAGCTTGGCAGGTAATAGCAATCAGCCCCAGCATTTT. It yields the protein CASSLAGNSNQPQHF.

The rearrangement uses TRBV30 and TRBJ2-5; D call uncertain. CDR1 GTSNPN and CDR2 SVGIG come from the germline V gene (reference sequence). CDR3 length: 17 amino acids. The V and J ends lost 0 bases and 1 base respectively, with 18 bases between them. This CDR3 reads CAWSVGPVWRPQETQYF. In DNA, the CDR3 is TGTGCCTGGAGTGTCGGCCCTGTTTGGAGACCCCAAGAGACCCAGTACTTC.

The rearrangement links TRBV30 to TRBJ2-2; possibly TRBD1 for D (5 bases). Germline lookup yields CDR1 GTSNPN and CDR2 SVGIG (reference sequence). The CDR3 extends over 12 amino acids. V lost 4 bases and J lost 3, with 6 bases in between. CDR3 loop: CAWIGDTGELFF. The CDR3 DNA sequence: TGTGCCTGGATAGGGGACACCGGGGAGCTGTTTTTT.

CDR3 bases: TGTGCCAGCGGACAGACAACCATGAACACTGAAGCTTTCTTT. Translated, it gives CASGQTTMNTEAFF. The rearrangement uses TRBV7-8 and TRBJ1-1; D might be TRBD1 (6 bases). The CDR3 is 14 amino acids. In germline, CDR1 is SGHVS, CDR2 FQNEAQ. V lost 8 bases, J lost 0 bases, and 13 bases lay in between.

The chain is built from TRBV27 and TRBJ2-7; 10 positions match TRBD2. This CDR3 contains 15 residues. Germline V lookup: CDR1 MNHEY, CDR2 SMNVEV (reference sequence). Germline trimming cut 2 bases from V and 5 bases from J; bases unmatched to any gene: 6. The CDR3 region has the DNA TGTGCCAGCAGTTTAGGAGGGACTAGCGTCCACGAGCAGTACTTC. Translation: CASSLGGTSVHEQYF.

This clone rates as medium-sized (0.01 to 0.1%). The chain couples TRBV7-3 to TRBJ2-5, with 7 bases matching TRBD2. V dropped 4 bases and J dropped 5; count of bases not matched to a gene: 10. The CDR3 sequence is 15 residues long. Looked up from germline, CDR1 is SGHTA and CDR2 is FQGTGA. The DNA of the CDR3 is TGTGCCAGCAGCTCTGGCGGGAGTGCGGGTGAGACCCAGTACTTC. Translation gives CASSSGGSAGETQYF.

The CDR3 DNA is TGTGCCTGGAGTGTGGGGGCCGCCGGGGAGCTGTTTTTT. Translating gives CAWSVGAAGELFF. V and J are TRBV30 and TRBJ2-2; tentatively, D is TRBD1 (6 bases). V gave up 0 bases and J gave up 6 bases, with 8 bases separating them. The CDR3 is 13 residues long. Germline V lookup: CDR1 GTSNPN, CDR2 SVGIG (reference sequence).

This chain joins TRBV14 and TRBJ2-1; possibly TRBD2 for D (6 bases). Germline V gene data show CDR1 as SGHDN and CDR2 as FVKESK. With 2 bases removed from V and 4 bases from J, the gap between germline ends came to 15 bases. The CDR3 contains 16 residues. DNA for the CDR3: TGTGCCAGCAGCCAACGGCGGGACGGGTGGTACAATGAGCAGTTCTTC. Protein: CASSQRRDGWYNEQFF.

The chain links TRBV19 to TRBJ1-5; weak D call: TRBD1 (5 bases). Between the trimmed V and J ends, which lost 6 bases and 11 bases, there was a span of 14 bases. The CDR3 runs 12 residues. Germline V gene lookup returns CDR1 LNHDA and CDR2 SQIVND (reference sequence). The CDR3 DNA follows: TGTGCCAGTAGAGTCTCAGGGCAAGCCCAGCATTTT. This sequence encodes CASRVSGQAQHF.

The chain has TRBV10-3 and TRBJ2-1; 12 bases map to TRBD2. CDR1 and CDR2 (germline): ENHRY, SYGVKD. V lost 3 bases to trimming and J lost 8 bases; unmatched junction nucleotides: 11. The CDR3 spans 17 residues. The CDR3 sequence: CAISDPQLAGGQDEQFF. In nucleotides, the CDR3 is TGTGCCATCAGTGACCCCCAACTAGCGGGAGGACAGGATGAGCAGTTCTTC.

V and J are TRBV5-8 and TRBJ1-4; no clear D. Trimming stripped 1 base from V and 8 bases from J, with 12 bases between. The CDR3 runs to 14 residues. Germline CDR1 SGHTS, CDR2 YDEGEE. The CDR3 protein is CASSLHGVTEKLFF. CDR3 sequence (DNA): TGTGCCAGCAGCTTGCACGGGGTTACGGAAAAACTGTTTTTT.

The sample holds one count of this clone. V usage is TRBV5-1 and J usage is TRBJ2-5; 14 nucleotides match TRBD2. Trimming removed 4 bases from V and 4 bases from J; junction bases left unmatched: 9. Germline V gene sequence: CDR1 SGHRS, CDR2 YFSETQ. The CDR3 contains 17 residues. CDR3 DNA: TGCGCCAGCAGCCTGGGACTAGCGGGGGCACAGGGAGAGACCCAGTACTTC. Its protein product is CASSLGLAGAQGETQYF.

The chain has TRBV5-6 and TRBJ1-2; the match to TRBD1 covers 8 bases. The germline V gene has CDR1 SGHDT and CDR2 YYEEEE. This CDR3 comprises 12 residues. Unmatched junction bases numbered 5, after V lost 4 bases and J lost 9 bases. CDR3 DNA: TGTGCCAGCAGCCCAGGACAGGGCCGCTACACCTTC. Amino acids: CASSPGQGRYTF.

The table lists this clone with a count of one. The CDR3 region is CASSTYTGGSSYNEQFF. DNA of the CDR3: TGTGCCAGTAGTACTTACACGGGAGGGAGCTCCTACAATGAGCAGTTCTTC. The rearrangement links TRBV19 to TRBJ2-1; 8 bases fit TRBD2. Germline loops: CDR1 LNHDA, CDR2 SQIVND (reference sequence). V shed 4 bases and J 0 bases; nucleotides not matched to a gene: 8. The CDR3 consists of 17 residues.

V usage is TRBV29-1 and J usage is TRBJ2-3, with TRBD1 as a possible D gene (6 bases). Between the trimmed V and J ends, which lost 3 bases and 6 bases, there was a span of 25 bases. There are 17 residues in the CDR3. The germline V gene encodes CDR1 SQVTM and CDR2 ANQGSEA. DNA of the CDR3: TGCAGCGTTGATGTGATCGGGAAGGGGGATCTCGGGGATACGCAGTATTTT. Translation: CSVDVIGKGDLGDTQYF.

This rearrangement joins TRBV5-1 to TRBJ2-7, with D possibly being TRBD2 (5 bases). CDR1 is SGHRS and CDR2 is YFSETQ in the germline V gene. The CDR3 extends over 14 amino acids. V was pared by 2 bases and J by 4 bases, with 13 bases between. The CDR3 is CASSFGSGKYEQYF. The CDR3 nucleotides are TGCGCCAGCAGCTTTGGTTCCGGGAAATACGAGCAGTACTTC.

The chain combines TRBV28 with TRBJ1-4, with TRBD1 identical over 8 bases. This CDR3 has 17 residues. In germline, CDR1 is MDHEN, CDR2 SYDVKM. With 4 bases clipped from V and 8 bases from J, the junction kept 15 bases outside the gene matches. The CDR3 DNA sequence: TGTGCCAGCAGTTCACCCAATATACAGGGGGTCTACGAAAAACTGTTTTTT. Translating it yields CASSSPNIQGVYEKLFF.

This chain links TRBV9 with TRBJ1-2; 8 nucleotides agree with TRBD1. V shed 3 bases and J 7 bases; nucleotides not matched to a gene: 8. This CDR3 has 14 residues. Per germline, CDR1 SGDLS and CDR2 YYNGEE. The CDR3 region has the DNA TGTGCCAGCAGCGCCGGACAGGGCGGAATTGGCTACACCTTC. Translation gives CASSAGQGGIGYTF.

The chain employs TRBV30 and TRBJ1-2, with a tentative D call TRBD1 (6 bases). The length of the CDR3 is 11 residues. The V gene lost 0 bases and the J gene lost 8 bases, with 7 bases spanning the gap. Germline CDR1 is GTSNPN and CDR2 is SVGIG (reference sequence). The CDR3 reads CAWSVDRGYTF. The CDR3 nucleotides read TGTGCCTGGAGTGTAGACAGGGGCTACACCTTC. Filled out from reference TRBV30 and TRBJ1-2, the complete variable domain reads SQTIHQWPATLVQPVGSPLSLECTVEGTSNPNLYWYRQAAGRGLQLLFYSVGIGQISSEVPQNLSASRPQDRQFILSSKKLLLSDSGFYLCAWSVDRGYTFGSGTRLTVV.

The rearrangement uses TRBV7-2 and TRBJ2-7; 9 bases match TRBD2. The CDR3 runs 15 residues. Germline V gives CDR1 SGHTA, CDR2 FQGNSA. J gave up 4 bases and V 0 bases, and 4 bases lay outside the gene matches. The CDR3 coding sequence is TGTGCCAGCAGCTTAGCGAACAGCGGGAGGTACGAGCAGTACTTC. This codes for CASSLANSGRYEQYF.

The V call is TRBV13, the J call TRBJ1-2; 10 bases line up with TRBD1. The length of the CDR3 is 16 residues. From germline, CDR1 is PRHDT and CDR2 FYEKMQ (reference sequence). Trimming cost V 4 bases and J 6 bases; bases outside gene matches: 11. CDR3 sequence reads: CASSSLDRGHPNGYTF. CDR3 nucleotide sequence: TGTGCCAGCAGCTCCCTCGACAGGGGGCACCCTAATGGCTACACCTTC.

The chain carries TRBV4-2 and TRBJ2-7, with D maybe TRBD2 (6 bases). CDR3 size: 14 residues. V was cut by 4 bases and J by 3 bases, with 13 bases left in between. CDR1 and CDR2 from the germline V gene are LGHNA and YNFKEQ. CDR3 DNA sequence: TGTGCCAGCAGCCCTGGGACTGCAGGCTACGAGCAGTACTTC. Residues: CASSPGTAGYEQYF.

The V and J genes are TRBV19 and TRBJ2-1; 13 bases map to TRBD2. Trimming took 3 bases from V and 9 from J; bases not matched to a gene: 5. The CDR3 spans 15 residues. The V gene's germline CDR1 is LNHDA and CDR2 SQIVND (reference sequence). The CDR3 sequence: CASSIGTSGMGEQFF. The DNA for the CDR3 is TGTGCCAGTAGTATCGGGACTAGCGGGATGGGTGAGCAGTTCTTC.

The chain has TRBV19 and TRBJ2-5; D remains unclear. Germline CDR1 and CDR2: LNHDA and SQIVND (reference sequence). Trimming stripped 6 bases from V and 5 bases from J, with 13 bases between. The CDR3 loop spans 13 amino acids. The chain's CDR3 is CASRMGSTETQYF. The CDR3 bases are TGTGCCAGTAGAATGGGTAGCACGGAGACCCAGTACTTC.